Below are 27 T cell receptor beta chains sequenced from a single sample in a study of sequential checkpoint blockade in melanoma. Regarding treatment: randomized to nivolumab then ipilimumab (arm A) or the reverse (arm B). TCRdb's table, derived via immunoSEQ multiplex PCR, lists solely in-frame clones and lacks some. The sample holds around 3,000 clones, under 25% seen once. The sample in question was tumor tissue (inferred from file names), obtained from a patient given nivolumab and ipilimumab in sequence. Receptors were obtained from a human donor with melanoma.

The chain links TRBV29-1 to TRBJ1-3; no clear D gene. V was shortened by 3 bases and J by 0 bases, with 15 bases between the two germline ends. This CDR3 region has 16 residues. Germline loops: CDR1 SQVTM, CDR2 ANQGSEA. CDR3 nucleotide sequence: TGCAGCGTTGATGATGGACTGATTAGCTCTGGAAACACCATATATTTT. Translating it yields CSVDDGLISSGNTIYF.

This clone was seen repeatedly, ten times or more. The rearrangement links TRBV11-3 to TRBJ2-7; D possibly corresponds to TRBD2 (7 bases). The CDR3 totals 19 residues. Germline values: CDR1 SGHNT, CDR2 YENEEA. V was cut by 0 bases and J by 2 bases, with 23 bases left in between. Here the CDR3 DNA reads TGTGCCAGCAGCTTAGATGAGATTCGAAGGGGGGGACTGACCTACGAGCAGTACTTC. It translates to CASSLDEIRRGGLTYEQYF. The complete variable domain, with remaining parts taken from reference TRBV11-3 and TRBJ2-7, reads EAGVVQSPRYKIIEKKQPVAFWCNPISGHNTLYWYLQNLGQGPELLIRYENEEAVDDSQLPKDRFSAERLKGVDSTLKIQPAELGDSAVYLCASSLDEIRRGGLTYEQYFGPGTRLTVT.

Relative to its sample, this clone is medium-sized. The chain is built from TRBV6-1 and TRBJ1-6; D is ambiguous. This CDR3 has 16 amino acids. The germline CDR1 and CDR2 sequences are MNHNS and SASEGT. Trimming removed 0 bases from V and 5 bases from J, with 11 bases in between. In nucleotides, the CDR3 is TGTGCCAGCAGTGAAGCGCGGGCGGTTAATAATTCACCCCTCCACTTT. Protein product: CASSEARAVNNSPLHF.

The chain joins TRBV6-8 to TRBJ2-7; 8 positions match TRBD2. Looked up from germline, CDR1 is MNHGY and CDR2 is SAAAGT. The V and J ends lost 0 bases and 7 bases, in that order; junction bases with no gene match: 14. CDR3 size: 17 residues. For the CDR3, the DNA is TGTGCCAGCAGTTACTCGTACGTGGGACTAGGAACCGGGGAGCAGTACTTC. This encodes CASSYSYVGLGTGEQYF.

This clone was seen repeatedly, ten times or more. The V and J genes are TRBV11-3 and TRBJ1-2; 10 bases are shared with TRBD1. Losses at the gene ends were 5 bases for V and 5 bases for J; bases not matched to a gene: 5. Germline CDR1 is SGHNT and CDR2 is YENEEA. CDR3 length: 14 residues. The CDR3 DNA reads TGTGCCAGCAGCGGGACAGGGGATTATTATGGCTACACCTTC. Protein: CASSGTGDYYGYTF.

This chain uses TRBV6-8 with TRBJ2-7; no clear D gene. The V gene lost 0 bases and the J gene lost 1 base, with 10 bases spanning the gap. CDR1 and CDR2 from the germline V gene are MNHGY and SAAAGT. This CDR3 region has 15 residues. CDR3 bases: TGTGCCAGCAGTTACTCGTTTGTTAGATCCTACGAGCAGTACTTC. Translating it yields CASSYSFVRSYEQYF.

This clone is deemed medium-sized. The rearrangement links TRBV9 to TRBJ2-7; no clear D. This CDR3 contains 13 residues. Germline-derived CDR1 and CDR2 are SGDLS and YYNGEE. Trimming cost V 3 bases and J 3 bases, with 10 bases left between them. CDR3 sequence reads: CASSGTARYEQYF. The DNA of the CDR3 is TGTGCCAGCAGCGGAACAGCCCGCTACGAGCAGTACTTC.

This clone is medium-sized within its sample. The chain is built from TRBV9 and TRBJ2-7; D unclear. CDR3 length equals 13 residues. V was clipped by 0 bases and J by 1 base, with 5 bases between them. Looked up from germline, CDR1 is SGDLS and CDR2 is YYNGEE. The CDR3 sequence: CASSVGESYEQYF. CDR3 sequence (DNA): TGTGCCAGCAGCGTAGGGGAATCCTACGAGCAGTACTTC.

This CDR3 is CASSGGQGWNTEAFF. The CDR3 nucleotides read TGTGCCAGCAGCGGAGGACAGGGGTGGAACACTGAAGCTTTCTTT. The gene calls are TRBV9 and TRBJ1-1; 9 nucleotides line up with TRBD1. CDR1 is SGDLS and CDR2 is YYNGEE in the germline V gene. V trimming: 3 bases; J trimming: 1 base; junction bases outside the gene matches: 4. This CDR3 spans 15 amino acids.

This clone showed up just a few times. V usage is TRBV4-1 and J usage is TRBJ1-1, with TRBD1 as a possible D gene (5 bases). V shed 6 bases and J shed 4 bases, with 9 bases lying between them. Per the germline V gene, CDR1 is MGHRA and CDR2 is YSYEKL. The CDR3 runs to 12 residues. CDR3 in amino acids: CASRGLGTEAFF. CDR3 coding DNA: TGCGCCAGCAGGGGGCTGGGCACTGAAGCTTTCTTT.

The V and J genes are TRBV5-1 and TRBJ1-3, with D possibly TRBD1 on 5 matching bases. The V and J ends lost 2 bases and 3 bases respectively, with 9 bases between them. Germline V gene lookup returns CDR1 SGHRS and CDR2 YFSETQ. The CDR3 covers 14 residues. The CDR3 DNA reads TGCGCCAGCAGCTTCGGGCAGGGTGGAAACACCATATATTTT. Protein product: CASSFGQGGNTIYF.

In this sample, this clone turned up many times. The rearrangement links TRBV11-3 to TRBJ2-1; TRBD2 agrees at 11 bases. Germline V CDR1 and CDR2: SGHNT, YENEEA. Trimming at V came to 1 base and at J to 4 bases, leaving 3 bases not matched to a gene. CDR3 size: 16 residues. The CDR3 DNA reads TGTGCCAGCAGCTTAGTAGCGGGGGGGCTGTACAATGAGCAGTTCTTC. This encodes CASSLVAGGLYNEQFF.

The gene calls are TRBV15 and TRBJ1-2; D is perhaps TRBD1 (5 bases). This CDR3 spans 15 amino acids. Germline-derived CDR1 and CDR2 are LNHNV and YYDKDF (reference sequence). V lost 1 base and J lost 0, with 9 bases in between. The CDR3 sequence: CATSRVTGANYGYTF. CDR3 nucleotide sequence: TGTGCCACCAGCAGAGTAACGGGGGCTAACTATGGCTACACCTTC.

This clone is medium-sized (0.01 to 0.1%) in the sample. The chain uses TRBV9 and TRBJ2-3; TRBD2 agrees at 9 bases. CDR1 is SGDLS and CDR2 is YYNGEE in the germline V gene. This CDR3 spans 16 amino acids. V lost 0 bases to trimming and J lost 4 bases; unmatched junction nucleotides: 6. CDR3 sequence (DNA): TGTGCCAGCAGCGTAGACGCGGGGGGGCCCGCAGATACGCAGTATTTT. Translation gives CASSVDAGGPADTQYF.

By share, this clone counts as large (0.1 to 1%). The rearrangement links TRBV11-3 to TRBJ1-2; D remains ambiguous. Germline V CDR1 and CDR2: SGHNT, YENEEA. Trimming removed 4 bases at V and 7 bases at J, with 16 bases between. The CDR3 is 14 amino acids. Here the CDR3 reads CASSSVIGYGGYTF. CDR3 bases: TGTGCCAGCAGCTCCGTCATTGGGTACGGTGGCTACACCTTC.

This chain uses TRBV12-2 with TRBJ1-6; no check of the table's D call, TRBD1, against the DNA was made. TRBV12-2 corresponds to a pseudogene. The CDR3 consists of 14 residues. For the CDR3, the DNA is TGTGCCACCTCAGACAGGGGCTATAATTCACCCCTCCACTTT. Translation: CATSDRGYNSPLHF.

In this sample, this clone is medium-sized. The CDR3 loop is CASSFGAGIGNSPLHF. For the CDR3, the DNA is TGTGCCAGCAGCTTTGGAGCAGGAATCGGGAATTCACCCCTCCACTTT. The chain links TRBV11-3 to TRBJ1-6; D gene uncertain. The V and J ends lost 3 bases and 7 bases respectively, with 16 bases between them. Germline CDR1 SGHNT, CDR2 YENEEA. This CDR3 is built from 16 residues.

The chain links TRBV19 to TRBJ2-3, with 9 bases aligning to TRBD1. With 5 bases clipped from V and 1 base from J, the junction kept 4 bases outside the gene matches. The germline V gene encodes CDR1 LNHDA and CDR2 SQIVND (reference sequence). The CDR3 has 15 amino acids. The CDR3: CASSPDRGGTDTQYF. In DNA form, the CDR3 reads TGTGCCAGTAGTCCCGACAGGGGGGGCACAGATACGCAGTATTTT. Based on the CDR3 plus reference TRBV19 and TRBJ2-3, the full variable domain is DGGITQSPKYLFRKEGQNVTLSCEQNLNHDAMYWYRQDPGQGLRLIYYSQIVNDFQKGDIAEGYSVSREKKESFPLTVTSAQKNPTAFYLCASSPDRGGTDTQYFGPGTRLTVL.

This clone was seen repeatedly, ten times or more. The chain has TRBV11-3 and TRBJ2-4; D may correspond to TRBD1 or TRBD2 (5 bases each). CDR1 is SGHNT, CDR2 YENEEA, per germline. CDR3 length: 16 residues. V was trimmed by 0 bases and J by 0 bases, leaving 9 bases between them. The CDR3 is CASSLDPGPAKNIQYF. Here the CDR3 DNA reads TGTGCCAGCAGCTTAGATCCGGGGCCAGCCAAAAACATTCAGTACTTC.

This clone was picked up many times. The chain carries TRBV7-1 and TRBJ1-2; TRBD1 might be the D (5 bases). TRBV7-1 counts as an open reading frame of uncertain function. V lost 5 bases, J lost 5 bases, and 12 bases lay in between. The CDR3 runs 13 residues. The CDR3: CASSIKDTYGYTF. In DNA form, the CDR3 reads TGTGCCAGCAGCATTAAGGACACTTATGGCTACACCTTC.

This clone was observed a handful of times. The chain links TRBV6-8 to TRBJ2-7; D ambiguous. Germline V gives CDR1 MNHGY, CDR2 SAAAGT. The germline V and J ends were trimmed by 9 bases and 0 bases, with 12 bases remaining between them. The CDR3 is 13 residues long. CDR3 in amino acids: CASTRPYSYEQYF. In DNA form, the CDR3 reads TGTGCCAGTACCAGGCCTTACTCCTACGAGCAGTACTTC.

This clone has at least ten counts. The chain has TRBV1 and TRBJ1-2. TRBV1 is termed a pseudogene. This CDR3 is built from 15 residues. The CDR3 DNA sequence: TGCGCCAGCAGCCACCTTGTCGCGGGAGACTATGGCTACACCTTC. This codes for CASSHLVAGDYGYTF.

As for this clone: The junction departs from germline at one end; a sequencing error may be responsible. The J gene is TRBJ1-5, the V gene TRBV6-8; D might be TRBD1 (5 bases). Germline loops: CDR1 MNHGY, CDR2 SAAAGT. The CDR3 contains 15 residues. CDR3 region: CAISSDTYSNQPQHF. The CDR3 nucleotides are TGTGCCATCAGTTCGGACACTTATAGCAATCAGCCCCAGCATTTT.

The rearrangement uses TRBV9 and TRBJ1-2, with 7 bases aligning to TRBD1. J lost 7 bases, V lost 5 bases, and 11 bases had no gene match. CDR3 length equals 14 residues. Germline V CDR1 and CDR2: SGDLS, YYNGEE. CDR3 sequence: CASSENRGTGGYTF. The CDR3 nucleotides read TGTGCCAGCAGTGAAAACAGGGGTACCGGTGGCTACACCTTC.

This clone was seen more than once but under ten times. The chain employs TRBV11-3 and TRBJ1-2; 9 positions match TRBD1. This CDR3 is 17 amino acids long. Germline trimming cut 5 bases from V and 4 bases from J; bases unmatched to any gene: 14. CDR1 and CDR2 (germline): SGHNT, YENEEA. The CDR3 is CASSAVGQGLTVYGYTF. For the CDR3, the DNA is TGTGCCAGCAGCGCTGTGGGACAGGGTTTGACGGTCTATGGCTACACCTTC. Supplemented by reference TRBV11-3 and TRBJ1-2, the full variable domain reads EAGVVQSPRYKIIEKKQPVAFWCNPISGHNTLYWYLQNLGQGPELLIRYENEEAVDDSQLPKDRFSAERLKGVDSTLKIQPAELGDSAVYLCASSAVGQGLTVYGYTFGSGTRLTVV.

The rearrangement uses TRBV6-8 and TRBJ1-2, with 10 bases lining up with TRBD1. The length of the CDR3 is 12 residues. CDR1 and CDR2 (germline): MNHGY, SAAAGT. The trim removed 6 bases at V and 6 bases at J, leaving 1 base unmatched. Here the CDR3 DNA reads TGTGCCAGCAGAGGGACAGGGGATGGCTACACCTTC. Encoded protein: CASRGTGDGYTF.

This clone has just a few counts. The sample holds other DNA sequences that translate to the same CDR3. The gene calls are TRBV7-1 and TRBJ2-5, with 8 bases lining up with TRBD1. TRBV7-1 is designated an ORF whose function remains uncertain. V gave up 5 bases and J gave up 3 bases; unmatched junction bases: 2. This CDR3 is built from 13 residues. CDR3 in amino acids: CASSQDREETQYF. The CDR3 DNA is TGTGCCAGCAGCCAGGACAGGGAAGAGACCCAGTACTTC.